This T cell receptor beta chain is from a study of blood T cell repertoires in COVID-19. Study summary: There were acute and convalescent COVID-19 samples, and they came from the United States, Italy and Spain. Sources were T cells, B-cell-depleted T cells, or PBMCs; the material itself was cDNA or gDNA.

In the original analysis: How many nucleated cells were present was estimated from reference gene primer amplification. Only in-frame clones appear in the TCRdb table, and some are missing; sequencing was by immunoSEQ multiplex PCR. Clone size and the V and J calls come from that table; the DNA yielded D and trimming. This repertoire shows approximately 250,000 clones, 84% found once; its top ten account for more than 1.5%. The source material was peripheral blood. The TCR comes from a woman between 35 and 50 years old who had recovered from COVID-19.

This chain's CDR3 is CASSSRGGNSPLHF. For the CDR3, the DNA is TGTGCCAGCAGTTCTAGAGGGGGAAATTCACCCCTCCACTTT. This sequence joins TRBV6-5 and TRBJ1-6; D is possibly TRBD1 (6 bases). The CDR3 spans 14 residues. The V end lost 4 bases, the J end lost 7 bases, and 11 bases lay between the germline ends. Per germline, CDR1 MNHEY and CDR2 SVGAGI.